This passage covers 12 T cell receptor beta chains from one sample sequenced in a study of molecular identifiers for immune sequencing clone quantification. One entry per CDR3 protein results from TCRdb running MiXCR on the PCR reads. Of hundreds of thousands of distinct CDR3 sequences in the sample, less than 20% were seen once. Sequences were obtained from naive CD8+ T cells from blood, with Jurkat cell RNA spiked in. The subset denotes: FACS-sorted CD8+CD4-CCR7+CD45RA+ naive T cells. The receptors shown here come from a human donor in good health. Some libraries in this study had Jurkat cell RNA spiked in.

The table lists this clonotype with a count of one. A much larger clone is a single base away; this may be a read error. This chain connects TRBV4-3 to TRBJ2-3; possibly TRBD2 for D (5 bases). Looked up from germline, CDR1 is LGHNA and CDR2 is YSLEER. This CDR3 comprises 16 residues. CDR3 region: CASSQDRERSTDTRYF. The CDR3 bases are TGCGCCAGCAGCCAAGATCGAGAGCGGAGCACAGATACGCGGTATTTT.

A word on this clonotype: Given a much more abundant clone one base away, this may be a read error. The V and J genes are TRBV30 and TRBJ1-1; D might be TRBD1 (5 bases). The CDR3 extends over 13 amino acids. The germline CDR1 and CDR2 sequences are GTSNPN and SVGIG (reference sequence). The DNA for the CDR3 is TGTGCCTGGAGTAGGGGCTTTAGGACTGGAGCTTTCTTT. Amino acid sequence: CAWSRGFRTGAFF.

This clonotype was observed a handful of times. The chain recombines TRBV27 with TRBJ2-1; 8 bases map to TRBD1. V was pared by 2 bases and J by 7 bases, with 7 bases of the junction left unmatched. The germline gives CDR1 MNHEY, CDR2 SMNVEV (reference sequence). The CDR3 sequence is 15 residues long. The CDR3 here is CASSLARGRGNEQFF. The CDR3 DNA follows: TGTGCCAGCAGTTTAGCCAGGGGGCGCGGTAATGAGCAGTTCTTC.

The chain combines TRBV27 with TRBJ2-7; 7 bases agree with TRBD1. The germline V gene has CDR1 MNHEY and CDR2 SMNVEV (reference sequence). The CDR3 contains 13 residues. V lost 8 bases to trimming and J lost 3 bases; unmatched junction nucleotides: 7. CDR3 loop: CASQRQGIYEQYF. In DNA, the CDR3 is TGTGCCAGCCAGCGACAGGGTATCTACGAGCAGTACTTC.

This clonotype has just a few counts. This rearrangement joins TRBV4-3 to TRBJ2-1, with D unresolved. The CDR3 sequence is 14 residues long. Per the germline V gene, CDR1 is LGHNA and CDR2 is YSLEER. Trimming shortened V by 1 base and J by 2 bases, and 6 bases separated the two germline ends. CDR3 amino acids: CASSQVSPYNEQFF. The CDR3 DNA reads as TGCGCCAGCAGCCAAGTTAGCCCCTACAATGAGCAGTTCTTC.

The table lists this clonotype with many counts. The chain recombines TRBV9 with TRBJ1-5; D perhaps matches TRBD1 (5 bases). Germline V gene lookup returns CDR1 SGDLS and CDR2 YYNGEE. The CDR3 covers 16 residues. Trimming stripped 4 bases from V and 0 bases from J, with 14 bases between. The CDR3 loop is CASSPTGDISNQPQHF. DNA of the CDR3: TGTGCCAGCAGCCCAACAGGAGATATTAGCAATCAGCCCCAGCATTTT.

About this clonotype itself: The junction departs from the called germline gene at one end, perhaps through a read error. The rearrangement joins TRBV5-3 to TRBJ1-6, with D perhaps TRBD1 (6 bases). TRBV5-3 is flagged as an ORF with uncertain function. The CDR3 is 14 residues long. Written as DNA, the CDR3 is TGTGCCAGCAGCCCGACAGGTCCCGGTTCATCCCTCCACTTT. Its protein product is CASSPTGPGSSLHF.

This clonotype appeared many times. This chain links TRBV12-3 or TRBV12-4 with TRBJ1-5; possible D gene TRBD1, 5 bases. The V and J ends lost 3 bases and 6 bases respectively, with 9 bases between them. This CDR3 has 13 amino acids. CDR3 nucleotides: TGTGCCAGCAGTTTGACGGGGCGTCAGCCCCAGCATTTT. Its translation is CASSLTGRQPQHF.

This clonotype occurred many times. This CDR3 is CASSLEWGDIQYF. CDR3 sequence (DNA): TGTGCCAGCAGCTTAGAATGGGGTGACATTCAGTACTTC. The chain links TRBV7-6 to TRBJ2-4; D is undetermined. The V end lost 1 base, the J end lost 8 bases, and 9 bases lay between the germline ends. The CDR3 contains 13 residues. CDR1 and CDR2 from the germline V gene are SGHVS and FNYEAQ.

In the case of this clonotype: This may arise from a read error, as a much more abundant clone is one base away. V and J are TRBV5-1 and TRBJ2-1, with D unclear. CDR3 length: 13 residues. The germline V and J ends were trimmed by 4 bases and 9 bases, with 14 bases remaining between them. The germline V gene encodes CDR1 SGHRS and CDR2 YFSETQ. The CDR3 DNA reads TGCGCCAGCAGCCATAGATTGTTCGGTGAGCAGTTCTTC. Translated: CASSHRLFGEQFF. Together with reference TRBV5-1 and TRBJ2-1, the CDR3 gives the full variable domain: KAGVTQTPRYLIKTRGQQVTLSCSPISGHRSVSWYQQTPGQGLQFLFEYFSETQRNKGNFPGRFSGRQFSNSRSEMNVSTLELGDSALYLCASSHRLFGEQFFGPGTRLTVL.

There are many counts of this clonotype. The chain carries TRBV3-1 and TRBJ2-1, with 7 bases that match TRBD1. The CDR3 is 16 residues long. The V gene's germline CDR1 is LGHDT and CDR2 YNNKEL (reference sequence). V trimming: 1 base; J trimming: 8 bases; junction bases outside the gene matches: 11. The CDR3 DNA follows: TGTGCCAGCAGCCAAGTTCGGGACAGACCCCTTGATGAGCAGTTCTTC. Protein: CASSQVRDRPLDEQFF.

This clonotype has a handful of counts. The rearrangement joins TRBV11-3 to TRBJ1-3, with D uncertain. Deletions cut 5 bases from V and 8 bases from J, with 10 bases between. Germline CDR1 is SGHNT and CDR2 is YENEEA. This CDR3 has 12 amino acids. CDR3 coding DNA: TGTGCCAGCAGCGGTGTACGTGACACCATATATTTT. Protein sequence: CASSGVRDTIYF.